This section outlines one T cell receptor (beta chain) sequence together with its context. The assay was immunoSEQ multiplex PCR, and TCRdb's table has in-frame clones only and misses some. Here the sample spans about 46,000 clones, approximately 85% being singletons. The V gene's germline CDR1 is SGHRS and CDR2 YFSETQ. J gave up 3 bases and V 7 bases, and 6 bases lay outside the gene matches. This CDR3 has 13 residues. This record belongs to a study of blood T cell repertoires in COVID-19. The genes are TRBV5-1 and TRBJ2-5; 7 nucleotides agree with TRBD2. The source material was peripheral blood. The source is a woman aged 80 or over with COVID-19, enrolled during active disease. As DNA, the CDR3 is TGCGCCAGCCAGCTCGGGGGGAAAGAGACCCAGTACTTC. Translated, it gives CASQLGGKETQYF.